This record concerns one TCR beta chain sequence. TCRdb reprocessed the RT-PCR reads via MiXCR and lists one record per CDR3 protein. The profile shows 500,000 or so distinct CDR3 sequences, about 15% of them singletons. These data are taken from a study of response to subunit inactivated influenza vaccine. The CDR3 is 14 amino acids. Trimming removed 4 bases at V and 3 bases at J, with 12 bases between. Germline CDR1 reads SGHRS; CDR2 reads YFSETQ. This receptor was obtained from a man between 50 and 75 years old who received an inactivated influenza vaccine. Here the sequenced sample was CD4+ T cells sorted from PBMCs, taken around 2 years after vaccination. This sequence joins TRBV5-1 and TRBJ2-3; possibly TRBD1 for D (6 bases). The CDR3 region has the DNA TGCGCCAGCAGCCCCGGGACACCTACAGATACGCAGTATTTT. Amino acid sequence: CASSPGTPTDTQYF.